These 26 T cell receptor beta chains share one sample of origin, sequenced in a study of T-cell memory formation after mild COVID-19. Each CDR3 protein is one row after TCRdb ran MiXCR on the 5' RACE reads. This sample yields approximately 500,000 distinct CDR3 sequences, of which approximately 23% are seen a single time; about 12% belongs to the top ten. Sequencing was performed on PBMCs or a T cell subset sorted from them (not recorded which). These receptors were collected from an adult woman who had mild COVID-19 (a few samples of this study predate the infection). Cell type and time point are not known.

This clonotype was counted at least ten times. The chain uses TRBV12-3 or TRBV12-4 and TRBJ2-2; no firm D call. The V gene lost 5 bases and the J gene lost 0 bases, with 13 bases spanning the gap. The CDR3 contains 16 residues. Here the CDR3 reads CASSIPGPTNTGELFF. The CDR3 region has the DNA TGTGCCAGCAGTATCCCAGGCCCCACGAACACCGGGGAGCTGTTTTTT.

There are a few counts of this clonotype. CDR3 sequence: CASSSNPGTGAEAFF. CDR3 bases: TGTGCCAGCAGCTCAAACCCCGGGACAGGGGCTGAAGCTTTCTTT. The chain uses TRBV11-3 and TRBJ1-1; 10 bases map to TRBD1. With 4 bases clipped from V and 6 bases from J, the junction kept 8 bases outside the gene matches. CDR3 length: 15 amino acids. In germline, CDR1 is SGHNT, CDR2 YENEEA.

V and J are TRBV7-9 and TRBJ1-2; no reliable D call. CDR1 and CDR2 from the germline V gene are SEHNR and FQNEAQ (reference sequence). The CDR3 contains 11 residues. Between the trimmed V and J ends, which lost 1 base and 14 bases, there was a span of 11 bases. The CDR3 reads CASSLEGLKTF. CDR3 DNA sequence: TGTGCCAGCAGCTTAGAAGGGTTGAAAACCTTC. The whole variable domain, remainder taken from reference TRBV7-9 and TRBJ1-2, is DTGVSQNPRHKITKRGQNVTFRCDPISEHNRLYWYRQTLGQGPEFLTYFQNEAQLEKSRLLSDRFSAERPKGSFSTLEIQRTEQGDSAMYLCASSLEGLKTFGSGTRLTVV.

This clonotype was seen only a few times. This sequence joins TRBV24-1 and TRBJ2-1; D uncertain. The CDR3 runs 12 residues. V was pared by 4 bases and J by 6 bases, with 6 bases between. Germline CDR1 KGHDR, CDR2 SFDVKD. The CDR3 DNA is TGTGCCACCAGTGAGGCGCTCAATGAGCAGTTCTTC. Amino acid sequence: CATSEALNEQFF.

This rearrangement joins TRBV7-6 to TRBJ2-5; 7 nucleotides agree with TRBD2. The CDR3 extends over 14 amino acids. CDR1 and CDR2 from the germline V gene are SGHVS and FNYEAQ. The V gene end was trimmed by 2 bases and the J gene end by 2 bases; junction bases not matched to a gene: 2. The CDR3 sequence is CASSLSGVQETQYF. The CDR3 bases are TGTGCCAGCAGCTTAAGCGGGGTACAAGAGACCCAGTACTTC. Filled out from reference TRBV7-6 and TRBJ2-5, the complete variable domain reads GAGVSQSPRYKVTKRGQDVALRCDPISGHVSLYWYRQALGQGPEFLTYFNYEAQQDKSGLPNDRFSAERPEGSISTLTIQRTEQRDSAMYRCASSLSGVQETQYFGPGTRLLVL.

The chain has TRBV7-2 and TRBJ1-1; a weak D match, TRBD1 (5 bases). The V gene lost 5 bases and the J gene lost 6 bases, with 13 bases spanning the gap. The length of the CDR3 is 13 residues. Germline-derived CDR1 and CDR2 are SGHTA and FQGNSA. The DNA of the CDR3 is TGTGCCAGCAGCCTGGACAAGCCGGCTGAAGCTTTCTTT. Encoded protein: CASSLDKPAEAFF.

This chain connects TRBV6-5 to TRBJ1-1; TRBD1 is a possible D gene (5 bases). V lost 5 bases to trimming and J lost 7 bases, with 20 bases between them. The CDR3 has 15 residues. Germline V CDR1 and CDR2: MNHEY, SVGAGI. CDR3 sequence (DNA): TGTGCCAGCAGTACCGGCAGGGTTCGCCTGAGTGAAGCTTTCTTT. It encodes CASSTGRVRLSEAFF.

CDR3 amino acids: CASSVARTSGYNEQFF. In nucleotides, the CDR3 is TGTGCCAGCAGCGTAGCCCGGACTAGCGGATACAATGAGCAGTTCTTC. The gene calls are TRBV9 and TRBJ2-1, with 10 bases fitting TRBD2. With V trimmed by 0 bases and J by 4 bases, 4 bases remained unmatched. The CDR3 is 16 residues long. From germline, CDR1 is SGDLS and CDR2 YYNGEE.

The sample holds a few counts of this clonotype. The CDR3: CASSPLTGSYYGYTF. The CDR3 DNA follows: TGTGCCAGCAGCCCCCTAACCGGGTCCTATTATGGCTACACCTTC. This chain joins TRBV7-9 and TRBJ1-2; D remains ambiguous. CDR1 SEHNR and CDR2 FQNEAQ come from the germline V gene (reference sequence). Between the trimmed V and J ends, which lost 5 bases and 5 bases, there was a span of 18 bases. The CDR3 consists of 15 residues.

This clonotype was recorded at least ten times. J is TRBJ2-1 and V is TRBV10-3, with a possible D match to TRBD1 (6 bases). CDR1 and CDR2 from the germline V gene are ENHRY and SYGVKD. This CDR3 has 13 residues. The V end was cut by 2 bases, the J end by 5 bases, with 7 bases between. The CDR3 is CAISEEGDNEQFF. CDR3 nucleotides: TGTGCCATCAGTGAGGAGGGGGACAATGAGCAGTTCTTC.

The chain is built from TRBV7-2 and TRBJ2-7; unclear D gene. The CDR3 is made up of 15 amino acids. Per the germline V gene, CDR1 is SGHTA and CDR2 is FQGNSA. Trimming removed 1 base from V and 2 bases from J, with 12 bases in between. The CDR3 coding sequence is TGTGCCAGCAGCTTAGTGCCGGACCTAACCTACGAGCAGTACTTC. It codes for CASSLVPDLTYEQYF.

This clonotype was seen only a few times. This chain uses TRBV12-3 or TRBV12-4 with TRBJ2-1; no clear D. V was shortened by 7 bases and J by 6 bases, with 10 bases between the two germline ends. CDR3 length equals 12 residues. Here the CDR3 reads CASTHPPNEQFF. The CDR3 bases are TGTGCCAGCACCCACCCTCCCAATGAGCAGTTCTTC.

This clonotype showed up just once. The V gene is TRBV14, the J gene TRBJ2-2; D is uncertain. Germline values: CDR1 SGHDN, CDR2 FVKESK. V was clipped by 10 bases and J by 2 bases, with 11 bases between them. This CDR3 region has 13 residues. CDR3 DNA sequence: TGTGCCATCCGTTTGAAAAACACCGGGGAGCTGTTTTTT. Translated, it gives CAIRLKNTGELFF.

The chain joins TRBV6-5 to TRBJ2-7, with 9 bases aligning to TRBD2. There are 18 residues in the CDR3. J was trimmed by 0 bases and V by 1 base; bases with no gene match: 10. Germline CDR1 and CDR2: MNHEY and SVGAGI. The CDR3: CASSYFESLAGDSYEQYF. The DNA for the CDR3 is TGTGCCAGCAGTTACTTCGAGTCATTAGCGGGAGACTCCTACGAGCAGTACTTC.

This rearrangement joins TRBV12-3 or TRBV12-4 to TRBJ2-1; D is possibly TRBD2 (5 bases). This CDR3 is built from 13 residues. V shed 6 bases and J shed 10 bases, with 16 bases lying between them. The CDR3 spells CASREVLAIEQFF. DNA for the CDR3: TGTGCCAGCAGGGAAGTCCTAGCCATCGAGCAGTTCTTC.

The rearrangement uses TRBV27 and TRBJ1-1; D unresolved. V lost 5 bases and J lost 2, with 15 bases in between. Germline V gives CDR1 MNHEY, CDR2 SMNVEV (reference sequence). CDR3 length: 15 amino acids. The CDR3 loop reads CASSSFNRVNTEAFF. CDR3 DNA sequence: TGTGCCAGCAGTAGCTTCAACCGGGTCAACACTGAAGCTTTCTTT.

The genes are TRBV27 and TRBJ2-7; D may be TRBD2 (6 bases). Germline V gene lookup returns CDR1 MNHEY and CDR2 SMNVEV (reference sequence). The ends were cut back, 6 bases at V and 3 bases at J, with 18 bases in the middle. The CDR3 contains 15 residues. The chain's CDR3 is CASRQDGAGSYEQYF. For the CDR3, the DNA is TGTGCCAGCAGACAGGACGGAGCGGGTAGCTACGAGCAGTACTTC.

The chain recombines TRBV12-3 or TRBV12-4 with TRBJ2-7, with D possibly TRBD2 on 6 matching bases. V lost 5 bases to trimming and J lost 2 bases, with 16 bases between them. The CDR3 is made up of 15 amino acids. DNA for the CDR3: TGTGCCAGCAGTGCCGCGGGGCTTACTCCCTACGAGCAGTACTTC. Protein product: CASSAAGLTPYEQYF.

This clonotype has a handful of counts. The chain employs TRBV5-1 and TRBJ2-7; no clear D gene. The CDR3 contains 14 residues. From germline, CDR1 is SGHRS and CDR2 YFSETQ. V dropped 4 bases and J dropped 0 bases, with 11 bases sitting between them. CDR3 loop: CASSPSIASYEQYF. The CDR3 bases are TGCGCCAGCAGCCCCTCGATCGCCTCCTACGAGCAGTACTTC. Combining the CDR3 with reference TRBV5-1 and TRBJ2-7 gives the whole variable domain KAGVTQTPRYLIKTRGQQVTLSCSPISGHRSVSWYQQTPGQGLQFLFEYFSETQRNKGNFPGRFSGRQFSNSRSEMNVSTLELGDSALYLCASSPSIASYEQYFGPGTRLTVT.

CDR3 in DNA: TGTGCCAGCAGTTTTATACTGGGCCTCTACGAGCAGTACTTC. Protein sequence: CASSFILGLYEQYF. The chain couples TRBV12-3 or TRBV12-4 to TRBJ2-7; no firm D call. Trimming removed 3 bases from V and 3 bases from J, with 12 bases in between. There are 14 residues in the CDR3.

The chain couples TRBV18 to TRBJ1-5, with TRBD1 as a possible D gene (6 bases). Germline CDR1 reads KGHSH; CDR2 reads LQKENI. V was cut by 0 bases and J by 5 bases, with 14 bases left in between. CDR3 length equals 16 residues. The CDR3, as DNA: TGTGCCAGCTCACCACCTAACGGACAGCCCTATCAGCCCCAGCATTTT. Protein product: CASSPPNGQPYQPQHF.

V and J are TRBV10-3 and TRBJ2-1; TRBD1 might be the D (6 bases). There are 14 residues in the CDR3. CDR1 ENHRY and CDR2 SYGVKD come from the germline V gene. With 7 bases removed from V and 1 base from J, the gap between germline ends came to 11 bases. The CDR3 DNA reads TGTGCCATCACCCCGGACAGTTCCTACAATGAGCAGTTCTTC. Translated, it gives CAITPDSSYNEQFF.

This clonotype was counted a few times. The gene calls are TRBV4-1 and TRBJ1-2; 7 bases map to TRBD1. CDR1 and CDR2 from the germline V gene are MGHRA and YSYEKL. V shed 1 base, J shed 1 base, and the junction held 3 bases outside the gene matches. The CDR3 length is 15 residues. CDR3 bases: TGCGCCAGCAGCCAAGGGCAGGGGGTTAACTATGGCTACACCTTC. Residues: CASSQGQGVNYGYTF.

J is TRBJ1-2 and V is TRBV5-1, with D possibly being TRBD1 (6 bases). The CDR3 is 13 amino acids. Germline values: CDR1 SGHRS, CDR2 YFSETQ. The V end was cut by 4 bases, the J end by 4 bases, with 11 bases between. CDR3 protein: CASSLGQSYGYTF. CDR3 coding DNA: TGCGCCAGCAGCCTCGGACAGTCCTATGGCTACACCTTC.

The CDR3 coding sequence is TGTGCCAGCAGCTTAGTTGACAGCCGATACGCCTATGGCTACACCTTC. Encoded protein: CASSLVDSRYAYGYTF. This chain joins TRBV7-2 and TRBJ1-2; perhaps TRBD1 as D (5 bases). CDR3 size: 16 residues. V shed 1 base and J shed 4 bases, with 16 bases lying between them. Germline V gives CDR1 SGHTA, CDR2 FQGNSA.

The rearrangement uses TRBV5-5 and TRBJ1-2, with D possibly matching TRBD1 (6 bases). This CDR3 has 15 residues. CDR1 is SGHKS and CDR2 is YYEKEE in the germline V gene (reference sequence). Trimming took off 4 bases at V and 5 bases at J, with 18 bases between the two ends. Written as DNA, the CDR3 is TGTGCCAGCAGCCTACAGGGAAGGGAGCTTTATGGCTACACCTTC. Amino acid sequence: CASSLQGRELYGYTF.